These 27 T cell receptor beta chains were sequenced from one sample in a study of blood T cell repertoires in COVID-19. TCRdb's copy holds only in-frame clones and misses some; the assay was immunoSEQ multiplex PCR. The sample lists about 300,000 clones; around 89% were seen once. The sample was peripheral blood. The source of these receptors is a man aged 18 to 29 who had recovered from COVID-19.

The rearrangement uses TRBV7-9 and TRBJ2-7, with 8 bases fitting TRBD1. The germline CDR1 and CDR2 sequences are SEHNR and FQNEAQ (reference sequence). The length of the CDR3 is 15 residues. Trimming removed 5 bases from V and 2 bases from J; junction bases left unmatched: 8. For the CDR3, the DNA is TGTGCCAGCAGCCGACGGGACAGGCCCCCCTACGAGCAGTACTTC. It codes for CASSRRDRPPYEQYF.

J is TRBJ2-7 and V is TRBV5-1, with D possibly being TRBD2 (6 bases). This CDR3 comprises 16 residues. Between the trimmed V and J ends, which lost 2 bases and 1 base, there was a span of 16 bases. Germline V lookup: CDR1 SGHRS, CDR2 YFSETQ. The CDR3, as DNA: TGCGCCAGCAGCTTTATAGCGGCCGTGGGGTCCTACGAGCAGTACTTC. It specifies CASSFIAAVGSYEQYF.

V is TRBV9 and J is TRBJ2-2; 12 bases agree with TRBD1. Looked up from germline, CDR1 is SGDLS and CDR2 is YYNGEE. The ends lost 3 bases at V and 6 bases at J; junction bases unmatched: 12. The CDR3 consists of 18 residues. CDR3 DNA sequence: TGTGCCAGCAGCGCCTTACCAAGTGGGACAGGGGGCTCCGGGGAGCTGTTTTTT. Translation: CASSALPSGTGGSGELFF.

CDR3 nucleotides: TGTGCCAGCAGCCCCGACAGGGACGAACCGTACGAGCAGTACTTC. The encoded protein is CASSPDRDEPYEQYF. V usage is TRBV5-6 and J usage is TRBJ2-7; 7 nucleotides line up with TRBD1. The germline gives CDR1 SGHDT, CDR2 YYEEEE. After removal of 4 bases from V and 4 bases from J, the junction contained 11 bases not matched to a gene. CDR3 length equals 15 residues.

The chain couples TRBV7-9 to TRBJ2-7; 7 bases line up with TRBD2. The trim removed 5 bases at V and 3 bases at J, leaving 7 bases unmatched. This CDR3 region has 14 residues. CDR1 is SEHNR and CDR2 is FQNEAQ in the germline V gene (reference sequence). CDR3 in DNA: TGTGCCAGCAGCCCGGCCGGGGGGAACTACGAGCAGTACTTC. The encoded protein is CASSPAGGNYEQYF.

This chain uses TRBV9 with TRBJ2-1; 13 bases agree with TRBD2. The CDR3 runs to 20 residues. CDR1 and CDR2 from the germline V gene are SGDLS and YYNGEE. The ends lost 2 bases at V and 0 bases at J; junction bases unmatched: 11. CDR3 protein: CASSVTLGLAGVGSYNEQFF. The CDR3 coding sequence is TGTGCCAGCAGCGTCACGCTAGGACTAGCGGGAGTGGGCTCCTACAATGAGCAGTTCTTC.

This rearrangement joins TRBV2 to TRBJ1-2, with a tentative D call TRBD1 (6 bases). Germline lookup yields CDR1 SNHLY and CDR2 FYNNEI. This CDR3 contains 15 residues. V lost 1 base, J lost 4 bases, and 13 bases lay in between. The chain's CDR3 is CASSEVRQAIYGYTF. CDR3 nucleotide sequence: TGTGCCAGCAGTGAAGTGCGACAGGCAATCTATGGCTACACCTTC.

DNA of the CDR3: TGTGCCAGCAGCCCCCGGGACAGGCTTAATTCACCCCTCCACTTT. It specifies CASSPRDRLNSPLHF. This rearrangement joins TRBV7-9 to TRBJ1-6, with 8 bases lining up with TRBD1. Trimming removed 5 bases from V and 6 bases from J; junction bases left unmatched: 6. From germline, CDR1 is SEHNR and CDR2 FQNEAQ (reference sequence). This CDR3 has 15 residues.

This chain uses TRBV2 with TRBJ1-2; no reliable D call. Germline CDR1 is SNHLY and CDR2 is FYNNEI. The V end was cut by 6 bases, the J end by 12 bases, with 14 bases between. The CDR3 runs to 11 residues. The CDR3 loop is CASRQQAGHTF. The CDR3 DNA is TGTGCCAGCAGACAGCAGGCGGGTCACACCTTC.

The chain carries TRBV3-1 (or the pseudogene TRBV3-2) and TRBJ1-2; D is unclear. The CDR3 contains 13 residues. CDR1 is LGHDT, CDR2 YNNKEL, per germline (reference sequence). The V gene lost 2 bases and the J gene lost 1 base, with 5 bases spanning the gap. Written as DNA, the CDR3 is TGTGCCAGCAGCCAATCTCGTAACTATGGCTACACCTTC. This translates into CASSQSRNYGYTF.

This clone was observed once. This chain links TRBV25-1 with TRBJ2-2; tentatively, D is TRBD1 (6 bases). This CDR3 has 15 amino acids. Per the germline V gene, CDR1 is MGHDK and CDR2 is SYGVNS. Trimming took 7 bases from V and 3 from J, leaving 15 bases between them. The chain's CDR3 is CASTPDSLHTGELFF. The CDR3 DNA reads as TGTGCCAGCACCCCGGACAGTCTTCACACCGGGGAGCTGTTTTTT.

The DNA for the CDR3 is TGTGCCAGCGCGACACAGGGGGCTTTTGGCGGAAACATTCAGTACTTC. This encodes CASATQGAFGGNIQYF. The chain has TRBV5-4 and TRBJ2-4, with 9 bases lining up with TRBD1. Trimming at V came to 7 bases and at J to 6 bases, leaving 14 bases not matched to a gene. There are 16 residues in the CDR3. Germline lookup yields CDR1 SGHNT and CDR2 YYREEE (reference sequence). Filled out from reference TRBV5-4 and TRBJ2-4, the complete variable domain reads ETGVTQSPTHLIKTRGQQVTLRCSSQSGHNTVSWYQQALGQGPQFIFQYYREEENGRGNFPPRFSGLQFPNYSSELNVNALELDDSALYLCASATQGAFGGNIQYFGAGTRLSVL.

CDR3 amino acids: CASSQDWASGRATDTQYF. The CDR3 DNA reads TGCGCCAGCAGCCAAGATTGGGCTAGCGGGAGGGCTACAGATACGCAGTATTTT. The chain carries TRBV4-1 and TRBJ2-3, with 12 positions matching TRBD2. The length of the CDR3 is 18 residues. J was trimmed by 3 bases and V by 0 bases; bases with no gene match: 7. Germline V gene sequence: CDR1 MGHRA, CDR2 YSYEKL.

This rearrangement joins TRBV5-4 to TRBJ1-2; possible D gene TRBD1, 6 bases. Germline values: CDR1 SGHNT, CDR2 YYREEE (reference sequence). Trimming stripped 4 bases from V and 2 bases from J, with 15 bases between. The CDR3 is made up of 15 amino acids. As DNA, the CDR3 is TGTGCCAGCAGCGCTGGAGGGGGGGCCAACTATGGCTACACCTTC. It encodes CASSAGGGANYGYTF.

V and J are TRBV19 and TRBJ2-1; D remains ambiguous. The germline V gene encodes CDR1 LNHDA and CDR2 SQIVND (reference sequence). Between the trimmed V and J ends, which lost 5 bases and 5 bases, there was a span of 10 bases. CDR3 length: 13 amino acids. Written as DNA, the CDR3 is TGTGCCAGTAGTTCAACGGTCGACAATGAGCAGTTCTTC. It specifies CASSSTVDNEQFF.

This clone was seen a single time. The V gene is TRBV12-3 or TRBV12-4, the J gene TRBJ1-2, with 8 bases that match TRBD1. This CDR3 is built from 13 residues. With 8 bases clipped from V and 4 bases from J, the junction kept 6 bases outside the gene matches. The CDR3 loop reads CASRQGQVYGYTF. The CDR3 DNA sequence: TGTGCCAGCCGACAGGGGCAAGTCTATGGCTACACCTTC.

The CDR3 nucleotides read TGCGCCAGCAGTGGGGGGGCAACTAATGAAAAACTGTTTTTT. Amino acid sequence: CASSGGATNEKLFF. The J gene is TRBJ1-4, the V gene TRBV10-2; D perhaps matches TRBD1 (5 bases). This CDR3 comprises 14 residues. Germline-derived CDR1 and CDR2 are WSHSY and SAAADI. V lost 4 bases and J lost 0, with 6 bases in between.

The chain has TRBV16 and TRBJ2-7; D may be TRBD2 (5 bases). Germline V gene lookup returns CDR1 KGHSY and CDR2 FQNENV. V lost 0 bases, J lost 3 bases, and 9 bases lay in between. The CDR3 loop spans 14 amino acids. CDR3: CASSQSGGLYEQYF. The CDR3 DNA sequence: TGTGCCAGCAGCCAATCGGGCGGACTCTACGAGCAGTACTTC.

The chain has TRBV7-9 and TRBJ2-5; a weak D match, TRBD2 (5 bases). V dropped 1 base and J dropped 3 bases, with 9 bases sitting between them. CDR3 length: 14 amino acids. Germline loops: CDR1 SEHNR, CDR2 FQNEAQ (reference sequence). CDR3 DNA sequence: TGTGCCAGCAGCTTAGGAGGGCGGGAAGAGACCCAGTACTTC. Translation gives CASSLGGREETQYF.

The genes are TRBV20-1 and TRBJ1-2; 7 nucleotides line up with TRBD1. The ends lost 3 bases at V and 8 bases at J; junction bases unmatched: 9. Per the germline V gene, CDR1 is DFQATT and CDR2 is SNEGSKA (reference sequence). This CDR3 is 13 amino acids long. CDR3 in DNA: TGCAGTGCTAGTCCTACAGGGGTAGGAGGCTACACCTTC. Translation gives CSASPTGVGGYTF.

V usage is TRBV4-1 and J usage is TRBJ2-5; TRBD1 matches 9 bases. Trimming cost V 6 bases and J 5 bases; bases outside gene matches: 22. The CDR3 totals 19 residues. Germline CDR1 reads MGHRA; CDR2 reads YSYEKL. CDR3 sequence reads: CASRQTLGVTGQGEETQYF. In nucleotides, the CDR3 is TGCGCCAGCAGACAAACCCTTGGCGTGACGGGACAGGGTGAGGAGACCCAGTACTTC.

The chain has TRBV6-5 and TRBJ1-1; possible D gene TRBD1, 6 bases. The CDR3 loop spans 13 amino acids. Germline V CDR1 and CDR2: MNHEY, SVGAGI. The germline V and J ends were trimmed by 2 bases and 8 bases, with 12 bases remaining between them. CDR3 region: CASSYDRIGEAFF. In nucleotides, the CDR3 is TGTGCCAGCAGTTACGACAGGATTGGAGAAGCTTTCTTT.

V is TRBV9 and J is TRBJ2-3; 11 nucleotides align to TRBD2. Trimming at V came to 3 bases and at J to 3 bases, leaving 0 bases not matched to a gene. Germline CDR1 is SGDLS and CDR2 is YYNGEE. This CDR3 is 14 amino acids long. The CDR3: CASSGTSGTDTQYF. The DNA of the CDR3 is TGTGCCAGCAGCGGGACTAGCGGGACAGATACGCAGTATTTT.

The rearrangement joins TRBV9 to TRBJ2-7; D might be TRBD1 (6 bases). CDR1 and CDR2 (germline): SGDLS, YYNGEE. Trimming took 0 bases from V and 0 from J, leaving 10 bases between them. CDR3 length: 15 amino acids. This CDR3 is CASSVAGTFSYEQYF. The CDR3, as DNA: TGTGCCAGCAGCGTAGCCGGGACATTCTCCTACGAGCAGTACTTC.

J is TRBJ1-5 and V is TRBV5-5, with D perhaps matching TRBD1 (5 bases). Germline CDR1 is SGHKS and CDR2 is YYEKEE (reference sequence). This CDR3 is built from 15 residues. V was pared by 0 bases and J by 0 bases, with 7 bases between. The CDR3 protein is CASSLEGSSNQPQHF. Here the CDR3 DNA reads TGTGCCAGCAGCTTGGAGGGGTCTAGCAATCAGCCCCAGCATTTT.

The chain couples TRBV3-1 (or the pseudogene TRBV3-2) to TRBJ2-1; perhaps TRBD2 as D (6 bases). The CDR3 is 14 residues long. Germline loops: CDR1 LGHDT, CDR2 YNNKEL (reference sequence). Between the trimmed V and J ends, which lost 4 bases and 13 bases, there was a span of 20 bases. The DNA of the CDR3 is TGTGCCAGCAGCCTCTCTTCTACGGGAGAATTTCAGTTCTTC. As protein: CASSLSSTGEFQFF.

CDR3 protein: CASSLEGAGLLYEQYF. The CDR3 DNA sequence: TGTGCCAGCAGCTTAGAGGGGGCAGGGCTGCTCTACGAGCAGTACTTC. The rearrangement links TRBV7-6 to TRBJ2-7; 7 bases are shared with TRBD1. CDR3 length: 16 residues. The germline CDR1 and CDR2 sequences are SGHVS and FNYEAQ. After removal of 1 base from V and 3 bases from J, the junction contained 9 bases not matched to a gene. The whole variable domain, remainder taken from reference TRBV7-6 and TRBJ2-7, is GAGVSQSPRYKVTKRGQDVALRCDPISGHVSLYWYRQALGQGPEFLTYFNYEAQQDKSGLPNDRFSAERPEGSISTLTIQRTEQRDSAMYRCASSLEGAGLLYEQYFGPGTRLTVT.